This entry lists 19 T cell receptor beta chains sequenced from one sample in a study of T cell responses to AZD1222 COVID-19 vaccine. The repertoire was sequenced with immunoSEQ multiplex PCR; TCRdb's copy has only in-frame clones and lacks some. The table records tens of thousands of clones, approximately 85% of them present only once. Sequenced material: peripheral blood, taken on day 0 of AZD1222 vaccination. Source of these receptors: an adult in good health.

The genes are TRBV12-5 and TRBJ2-3; D unclear. CDR3 length: 12 amino acids. Germline CDR1 reads LGHNT; CDR2 reads FRNRAP. Trimming removed 2 bases from V and 4 bases from J, with 4 bases in between. CDR3 bases: TGTGCTAGTGGTTTGTCGTCAGATACGCAGTATTTT. It is translated as CASGLSSDTQYF.

The V call is TRBV29-1, the J call TRBJ1-2; TRBD1 matches at 12 bases. With 5 bases clipped from V and 4 bases from J, the junction kept 17 bases outside the gene matches. The CDR3 is made up of 18 amino acids. Looked up from germline, CDR1 is SQVTM and CDR2 is ANQGSEA. The CDR3 nucleotides read TGCAGCGTTTGGGCTCGTCTACACGGGACAGGGGGCGGCTATGGCTACACCTTC. Translating gives CSVWARLHGTGGGYGYTF.

The V gene is TRBV21-1, the J gene TRBJ1-3; the DNA was not compared with TRBD1, the D call given in the table. TRBV21-1 is labeled a pseudogene. CDR3 length equals 17 residues. The CDR3 here is CASSRSETGAPHNTIYF. The CDR3 nucleotides are TGTGCCAGCAGCAGGTCCGAGACAGGGGCTCCCCATAACACCATATATTTT.

The V and J genes are TRBV18 and TRBJ2-1; 9 bases are shared with TRBD1. V gave up 3 bases and J gave up 7 bases; unmatched junction bases: 7. The CDR3 loop spans 15 amino acids. Looked up from germline, CDR1 is KGHSH and CDR2 is LQKENI. The CDR3 region has the DNA TGTGCCAGCTCACCCGGGACAGGGTTCTCGAATGAGCAGTTCTTC. It yields the protein CASSPGTGFSNEQFF.

The V and J genes are TRBV12-3 or TRBV12-4 and TRBJ1-1; maybe TRBD1 (5 bases). There are 13 residues in the CDR3. V lost 2 bases, J lost 4 bases, and 8 bases lay in between. CDR3 in DNA: TGTGCCAGCAGTTTAAGTGGGGGCACTGAAGCTTTCTTT. Translation: CASSLSGGTEAFF.

The chain carries TRBV2 and TRBJ2-7; 8 positions match TRBD1. This CDR3 has 13 residues. From germline, CDR1 is SNHLY and CDR2 FYNNEI. The V and J ends lost 6 bases and 2 bases, in that order; junction bases with no gene match: 3. The CDR3: CASRTGATYEQYF. The CDR3 DNA is TGTGCCAGCAGGACAGGGGCGACCTACGAGCAGTACTTC.

The chain recombines TRBV20-1 with TRBJ2-7; no reliable D call. The CDR3 is 11 residues long. V gave up 6 bases and J gave up 2 bases, with 8 bases separating them. Germline lookup yields CDR1 DFQATT and CDR2 SNEGSKA (reference sequence). DNA of the CDR3: TGCAGTGCCAGGATCACCTACGAGCAGTACTTC. Protein sequence: CSARITYEQYF.

This clone has only a few counts. This rearrangement joins TRBV3-1 (or the pseudogene TRBV3-2) to TRBJ2-2, with D perhaps matching TRBD2 (7 bases). CDR1 is LGHDT and CDR2 is YNNKEL in the germline V gene (reference sequence). CDR3 length: 17 amino acids. The V gene lost 0 bases and the J gene lost 1 base, with 12 bases spanning the gap. The CDR3 nucleotides are TGTGCCAGCAGCCAAGAGTGGCGGGGGCTGAACACCGGGGAGCTGTTTTTT. The encoded protein is CASSQEWRGLNTGELFF.

The chain links TRBV9 to TRBJ1-5; D unresolved. CDR1 is SGDLS, CDR2 YYNGEE, per germline. The ends were cut back, 3 bases at V and 3 bases at J, with 10 bases in the middle. CDR3 length equals 14 residues. This CDR3 reads CASSADMSNQPQHF. CDR3 sequence (DNA): TGTGCCAGCAGCGCCGATATGTCCAATCAGCCCCAGCATTTT.

This clone has a single count. This chain links TRBV6-5 with TRBJ2-2; no firm D call. From germline, CDR1 is MNHEY and CDR2 SVGAGI. The CDR3 is made up of 13 amino acids. The V gene lost 6 bases and the J gene lost 4 bases, with 9 bases spanning the gap. This CDR3 reads CASSLGGTGELFF. The CDR3 region has the DNA TGTGCCAGCAGCCTGGGTGGCACCGGGGAGCTGTTTTTT.

The V gene is TRBV28, the J gene TRBJ1-2; TRBD1 agrees at 7 bases. Germline CDR1 reads MDHEN; CDR2 reads SYDVKM. V was clipped by 6 bases and J by 4 bases; unmatched bases: 5. The CDR3 length is 13 residues. CDR3 nucleotide sequence: TGTGCCAGCAGCGGGGGACAGCCCTATGGCTACACCTTC. Amino acids: CASSGGQPYGYTF.

This chain uses TRBV7-9 with TRBJ2-1, with TRBD2 matching over 10 bases. CDR1 SEHNR and CDR2 FQNEAQ come from the germline V gene (reference sequence). The trim removed 7 bases at V and 6 bases at J, leaving 6 bases unmatched. This CDR3 contains 14 residues. The DNA for the CDR3 is TGTGCCAGCAAACTAGCGGGGAAGGGCAATGAGCAGTTCTTC. Amino acids: CASKLAGKGNEQFF.

This clone came up many times. A junction boundary mismatches the germline segment, possibly from a read error. The chain couples TRBV2 to TRBJ1-2; D is unresolved. Germline assignment: CDR1 SNHLY and CDR2 FYNNEI. This CDR3 has 16 amino acids. CDR3 DNA: TGTGCCAGCAGTGAAGGGAGGAGCTTAGACCATACCTGTTGTCCCTTC. This encodes CASSEGRSLDHTCCPF.

V is TRBV5-4 and J is TRBJ2-7, with 7 bases that match TRBD1. This CDR3 is 15 amino acids long. V was clipped by 1 base and J by 7 bases; unmatched bases: 11. In germline, CDR1 is SGHNT, CDR2 YYREEE (reference sequence). The CDR3 DNA reads TGTGCCAGCAGCTTGTGGTCCAGGGGGTTTCAGGAGCAGTACTTC. Residues: CASSLWSRGFQEQYF.

The chain couples TRBV9 to TRBJ1-1; tentatively, D is TRBD1 (5 bases). Trimming cost V 0 bases and J 3 bases, with 12 bases left between them. Germline V lookup: CDR1 SGDLS, CDR2 YYNGEE. The CDR3 consists of 15 residues. The DNA of the CDR3 is TGTGCCAGCAGCGTAGCTACGGGGGACGACACTGAAGCTTTCTTT. Protein product: CASSVATGDDTEAFF. The full variable domain, in which reference TRBV9 and TRBJ1-1 provide the parts outside the CDR3, is DSGVTQTPKHLITATGQRVTLRCSPRSGDLSVYWYQQSLDQGLQFLIQYYNGEERAKGNILERFSAQQFPDLHSELNLSSLELGDSALYFCASSVATGDDTEAFFGQGTRLTVV.

This rearrangement joins TRBV2 to TRBJ1-4; no clear D. CDR1 is SNHLY, CDR2 FYNNEI, per germline. Trimming removed 8 bases from V and 8 bases from J, with 12 bases in between. This CDR3 contains 12 residues. CDR3 amino acids: CASATAGEKLFF. As DNA, the CDR3 is TGTGCCAGCGCTACGGCCGGGGAAAAACTGTTTTTT. Supplemented by reference TRBV2 and TRBJ1-4, the full variable domain reads EPEVTQTPSHQVTQMGQEVILRCVPISNHLYFYWYRQILGQKVEFLVSFYNNEISEKSEIFDDQFSVERPDGSNFTLKIRSTKLEDSAMYFCASATAGEKLFFGSGTQLSVL.

The gene calls are TRBV6-1 and TRBJ1-1, with TRBD1 matching 7 bases. The J segment lost 0 bases and the V segment lost 3 bases, leaving 1 base of the junction unmatched. Germline V gene lookup returns CDR1 MNHNS and CDR2 SASEGT. This CDR3 region has 14 residues. The CDR3 sequence: CASSEQGVNTEAFF. Written as DNA, the CDR3 is TGTGCCAGCAGTGAGCAGGGGGTGAACACTGAAGCTTTCTTT.

The chain combines TRBV6-6 with TRBJ2-1; 7 positions agree with TRBD2. The length of the CDR3 is 12 residues. After removal of 5 bases from V and 9 bases from J, the junction contained 4 bases not matched to a gene. Germline CDR1 MNHNY, CDR2 SVGAGI (reference sequence). CDR3 coding DNA: TGTGCCAGCAGTCCAGGGAGGGGTGAGCAGTTCTTC. Protein sequence: CASSPGRGEQFF.

This clone came up once. The V call is TRBV11-1, the J call TRBJ1-1, with D possibly being TRBD1 (5 bases). CDR3 length equals 16 residues. Germline CDR1 is SGHAT and CDR2 is FQDESV (reference sequence). Trimming took off 1 base at V and 2 bases at J, with 14 bases between the two ends. CDR3 residues: CASSLELGRVNTEAFF. DNA of the CDR3: TGTGCCAGCAGCTTAGAATTGGGACGGGTTAACACTGAAGCTTTCTTT.